The 6 T cell receptor beta chains below were found in one sample sequenced in a study of blood T cells in healthy people across ages. Together with a sample-barcoded 5' primer, a J-beta primer mix was included in a second PCR lasting 7 to 11 cycles. TCRdb analysed the 5' RACE reads with MiXCR anew, one entry per CDR3 protein. The sample has 1.5 million to 2 million distinct CDR3 sequences; roughly 27% are singletons. What was sequenced was blood. The receptors shown here come from a woman younger than 45 in good health.

This clonotype occurred a few times. J is TRBJ2-3 and V is TRBV13; D remains ambiguous. CDR3 length: 15 residues. Per the germline V gene, CDR1 is PRHDT and CDR2 is FYEKMQ (reference sequence). Trimming pared 4 bases from V and 2 bases from J, leaving 13 bases between. The CDR3 DNA reads as TGTGCCAGCAGCTCGGACGAGGAGTCCACAGATACGCAGTATTTT. It codes for CASSSDEESTDTQYF.

This clonotype was counted ten times or more. The chain joins TRBV20-1 to TRBJ1-4; D uncertain. The CDR3 is made up of 12 amino acids. The V end lost 0 bases, the J end lost 8 bases, and 7 bases lay between the germline ends. Germline lookup yields CDR1 DFQATT and CDR2 SNEGSKA (reference sequence). CDR3 nucleotide sequence: TGCAGTGCTAGAGATTTAAGGGAAAAACTGTTTTTT. Protein product: CSARDLREKLFF.

This clonotype was counted at least ten times. The chain employs TRBV29-1 and TRBJ2-1; no definite D call. The germline CDR1 and CDR2 sequences are SQVTM and ANQGSEA. Between the trimmed V and J ends, which lost 6 bases and 0 bases, there was a span of 15 bases. There are 15 residues in the CDR3. CDR3 in DNA: TGCAGCGTCCTAGGGCCCTCGAGCTCCTACAATGAGCAGTTCTTC. Translated: CSVLGPSSSYNEQFF.

This clonotype was found a few times. This chain joins TRBV4-3 and TRBJ2-5, with a weak D call TRBD1 (6 bases). The V end was cut by 4 bases, the J end by 1 base, with 16 bases between. Per germline, CDR1 LGHNA and CDR2 YSLEER. The CDR3 contains 16 residues. CDR3 residues: CASSRTSRTAQETQYF. The CDR3 DNA follows: TGCGCCAGCAGCCGGACCTCGCGGACAGCCCAAGAGACCCAGTACTTC.

This clonotype was observed a few times. The V and J genes are TRBV27 and TRBJ2-7; D is unclear. Trimming removed 3 bases from V and 5 bases from J, with 11 bases in between. CDR3 length: 13 amino acids. Germline-derived CDR1 and CDR2 are MNHEY and SMNVEV (reference sequence). CDR3 residues: CASSLERSDEQYF. The DNA of the CDR3 is TGTGCCAGCAGTTTGGAGAGGTCAGACGAGCAGTACTTC.

The chain has TRBV6-6 and TRBJ1-5; perhaps TRBD1 as D (5 bases). Germline V CDR1 and CDR2: MNHNY, SVGAGI (reference sequence). The CDR3 has 13 residues. V was clipped by 7 bases and J by 5 bases, with 12 bases between them. The CDR3 coding sequence is TGTGCCAGCAACGGGGCTGAAGATCAGCCCCAGCATTTT. As protein: CASNGAEDQPQHF.